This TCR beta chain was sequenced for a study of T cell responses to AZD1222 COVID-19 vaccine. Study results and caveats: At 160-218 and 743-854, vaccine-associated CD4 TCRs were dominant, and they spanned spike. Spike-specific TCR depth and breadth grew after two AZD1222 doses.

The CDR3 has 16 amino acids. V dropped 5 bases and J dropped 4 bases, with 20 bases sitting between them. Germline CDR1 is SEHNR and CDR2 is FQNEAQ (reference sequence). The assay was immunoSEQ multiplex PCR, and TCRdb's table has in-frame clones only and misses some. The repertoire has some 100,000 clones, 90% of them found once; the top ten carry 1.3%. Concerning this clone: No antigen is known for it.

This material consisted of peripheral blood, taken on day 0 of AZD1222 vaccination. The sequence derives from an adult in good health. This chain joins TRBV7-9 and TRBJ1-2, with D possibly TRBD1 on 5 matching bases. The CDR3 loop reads CASSAQAAPDSYGYTF. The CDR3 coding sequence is TGTGCCAGCAGCGCCCAAGCGGCGCCCGACAGCTATGGCTACACCTTC.